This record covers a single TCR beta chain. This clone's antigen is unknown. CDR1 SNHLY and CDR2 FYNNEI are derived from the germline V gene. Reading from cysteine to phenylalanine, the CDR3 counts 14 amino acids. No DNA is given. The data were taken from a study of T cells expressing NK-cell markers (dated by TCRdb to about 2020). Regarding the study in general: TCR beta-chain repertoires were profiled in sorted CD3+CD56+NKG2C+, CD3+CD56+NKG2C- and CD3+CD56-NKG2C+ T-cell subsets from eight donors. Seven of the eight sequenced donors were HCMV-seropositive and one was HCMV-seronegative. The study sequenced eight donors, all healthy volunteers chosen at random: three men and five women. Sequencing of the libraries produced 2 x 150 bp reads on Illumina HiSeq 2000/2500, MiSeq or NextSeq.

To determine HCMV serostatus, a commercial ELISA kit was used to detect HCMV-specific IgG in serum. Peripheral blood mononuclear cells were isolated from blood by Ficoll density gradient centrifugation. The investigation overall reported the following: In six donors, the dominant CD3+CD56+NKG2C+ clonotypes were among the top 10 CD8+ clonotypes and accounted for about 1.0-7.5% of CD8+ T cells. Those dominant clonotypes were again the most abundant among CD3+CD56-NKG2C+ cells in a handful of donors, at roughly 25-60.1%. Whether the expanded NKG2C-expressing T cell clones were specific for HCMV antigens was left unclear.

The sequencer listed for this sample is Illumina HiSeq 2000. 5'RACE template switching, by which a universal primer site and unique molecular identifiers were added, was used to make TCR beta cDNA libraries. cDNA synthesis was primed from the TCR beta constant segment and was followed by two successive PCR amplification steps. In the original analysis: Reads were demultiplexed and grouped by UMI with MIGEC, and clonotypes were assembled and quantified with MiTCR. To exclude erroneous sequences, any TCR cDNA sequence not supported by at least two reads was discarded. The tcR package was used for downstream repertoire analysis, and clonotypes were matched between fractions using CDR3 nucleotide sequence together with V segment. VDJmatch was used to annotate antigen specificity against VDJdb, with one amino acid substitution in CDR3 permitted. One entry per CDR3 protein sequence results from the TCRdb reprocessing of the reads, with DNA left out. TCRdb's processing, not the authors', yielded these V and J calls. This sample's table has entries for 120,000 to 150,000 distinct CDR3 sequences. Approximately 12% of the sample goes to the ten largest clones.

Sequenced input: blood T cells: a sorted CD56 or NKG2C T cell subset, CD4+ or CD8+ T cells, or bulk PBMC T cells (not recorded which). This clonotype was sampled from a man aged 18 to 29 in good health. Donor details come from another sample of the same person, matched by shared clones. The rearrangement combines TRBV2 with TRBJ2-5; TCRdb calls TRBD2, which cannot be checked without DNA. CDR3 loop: CASLAEGQQETQYF. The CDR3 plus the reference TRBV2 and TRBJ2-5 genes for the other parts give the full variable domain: EPEVTQTPSHQVTQMGQEVILRCVPISNHLYFYWYRQILGQKVEFLVSFYNNEISEKSEIFDDQFSVERPDGSNFTLKIRSTKLEDSAMYFCASLAEGQQETQYFGPGTRLLVL.